This T cell receptor beta chain stems from a study of T cell responses to AZD1222 COVID-19 vaccine. Trimming pared 0 bases from V and 4 bases from J, leaving 13 bases between. The CDR3 covers 15 residues. The germline V gene encodes CDR1 GTSNPN and CDR2 SVGIG (reference sequence). Method: immunoSEQ multiplex PCR; TCRdb's copy keeps in-frame clones and lacks some. The table records 150,000 or so clones, less than 90% of them present only once. The rearrangement joins TRBV30 to TRBJ1-3; D not resolved. Sequencing was performed on peripheral blood, taken on day 0 of AZD1222 vaccination. The sequence derives from an adult in good health. CDR3 sequence: CAWSVQQAYGNTIYF. In nucleotides, the CDR3 is TGTGCCTGGAGTGTACAGCAGGCGTACGGAAACACCATATATTTT.